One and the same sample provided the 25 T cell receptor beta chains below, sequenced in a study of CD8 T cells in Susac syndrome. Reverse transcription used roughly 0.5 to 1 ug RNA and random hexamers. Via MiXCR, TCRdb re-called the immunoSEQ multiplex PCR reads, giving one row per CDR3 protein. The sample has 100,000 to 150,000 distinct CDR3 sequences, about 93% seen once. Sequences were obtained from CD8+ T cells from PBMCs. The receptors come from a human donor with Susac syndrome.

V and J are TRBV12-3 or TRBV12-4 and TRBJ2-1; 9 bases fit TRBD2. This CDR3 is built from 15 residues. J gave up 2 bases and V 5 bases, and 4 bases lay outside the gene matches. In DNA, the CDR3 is TGTGCCAGCAGTCTAGGGACTAGCACCTACAATGAGCAGTTCTTC. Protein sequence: CASSLGTSTYNEQFF.

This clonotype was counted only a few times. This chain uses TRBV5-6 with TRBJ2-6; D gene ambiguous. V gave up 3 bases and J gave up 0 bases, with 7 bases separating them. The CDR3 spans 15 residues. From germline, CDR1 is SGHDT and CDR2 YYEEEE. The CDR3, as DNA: TGTGCCAGCAGCTCGGCAGTCTCTGGGGCCAACGTCCTGACTTTC. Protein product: CASSSAVSGANVLTF. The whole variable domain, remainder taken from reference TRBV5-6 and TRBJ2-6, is DAGVTQSPTHLIKTRGQQVTLRCSPKSGHDTVSWYQQALGQGPQFIFQYYEEEERQRGNFPDRFSGHQFPNYSSELNVNALLLGDSALYLCASSSAVSGANVLTFGAGSRLTVL.

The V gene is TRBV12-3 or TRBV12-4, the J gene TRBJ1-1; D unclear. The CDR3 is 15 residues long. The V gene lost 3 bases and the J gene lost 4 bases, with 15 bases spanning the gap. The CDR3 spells CASSFWGIGRTEAFF. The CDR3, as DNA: TGTGCCAGCAGTTTTTGGGGTATAGGGCGCACTGAAGCTTTCTTT.

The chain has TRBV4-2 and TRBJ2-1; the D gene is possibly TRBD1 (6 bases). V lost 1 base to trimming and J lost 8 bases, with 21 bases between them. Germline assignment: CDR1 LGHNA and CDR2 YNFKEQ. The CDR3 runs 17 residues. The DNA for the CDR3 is TGTGCCAGCAGCCAAGTGGCCCCAGGGGCCCAGGAGGATGAGCAGTTCTTC. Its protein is CASSQVAPGAQEDEQFF.

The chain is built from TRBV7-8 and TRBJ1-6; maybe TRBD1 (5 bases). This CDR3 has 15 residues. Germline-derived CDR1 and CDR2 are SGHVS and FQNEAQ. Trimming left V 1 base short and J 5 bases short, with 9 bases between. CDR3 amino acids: CASSLGGTDNSPLHF. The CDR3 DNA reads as TGTGCCAGCAGCTTAGGGGGGACGGATAATTCACCCCTCCACTTT.

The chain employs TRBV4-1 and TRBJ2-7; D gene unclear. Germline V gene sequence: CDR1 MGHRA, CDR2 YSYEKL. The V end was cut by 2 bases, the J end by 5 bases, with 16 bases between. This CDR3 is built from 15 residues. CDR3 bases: TGCGCCAGCAGCCAAATCCTAACCCGTAGAGACGAGCAGTACTTC. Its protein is CASSQILTRRDEQYF.

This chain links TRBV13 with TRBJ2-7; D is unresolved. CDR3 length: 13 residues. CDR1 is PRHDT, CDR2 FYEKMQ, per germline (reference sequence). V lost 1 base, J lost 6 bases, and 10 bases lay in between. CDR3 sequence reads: CASSLERVREQYF. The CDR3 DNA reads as TGTGCCAGCAGCTTAGAAAGGGTCCGCGAGCAGTACTTC.

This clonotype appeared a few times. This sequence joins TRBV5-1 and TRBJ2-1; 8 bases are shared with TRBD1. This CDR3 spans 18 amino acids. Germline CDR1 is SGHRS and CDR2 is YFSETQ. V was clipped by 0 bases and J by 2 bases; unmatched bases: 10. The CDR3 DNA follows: TGCGCCAGCAGCTTGGCCTTGGACAGGGTCGGTCCCTACAATGAGCAGTTCTTC. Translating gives CASSLALDRVGPYNEQFF.

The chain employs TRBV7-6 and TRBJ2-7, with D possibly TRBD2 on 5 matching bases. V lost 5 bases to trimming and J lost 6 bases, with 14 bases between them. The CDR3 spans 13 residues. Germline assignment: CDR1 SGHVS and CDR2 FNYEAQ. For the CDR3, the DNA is TGTGCCAGCAGCCTGATGGGAGTCTCCGAGCAGTACTTC. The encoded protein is CASSLMGVSEQYF.

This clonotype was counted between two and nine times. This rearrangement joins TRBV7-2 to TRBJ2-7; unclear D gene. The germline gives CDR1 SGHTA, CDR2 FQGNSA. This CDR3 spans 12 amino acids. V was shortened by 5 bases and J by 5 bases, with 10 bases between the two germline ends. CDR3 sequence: CASSGLMDEQYF. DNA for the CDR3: TGTGCCAGCAGCGGGCTCATGGACGAGCAGTACTTC.

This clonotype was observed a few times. For the CDR3, the DNA is TGCGCCAGCAGCCAAGTAGTGGGATCTTATTACGAGCAGTACTTC. It encodes CASSQVVGSYYEQYF. The gene calls are TRBV4-1 and TRBJ2-7, with D unclear. V was cut by 1 base and J by 4 bases, with 14 bases left in between. This CDR3 has 15 amino acids. CDR1 and CDR2 (germline): MGHRA, YSYEKL.

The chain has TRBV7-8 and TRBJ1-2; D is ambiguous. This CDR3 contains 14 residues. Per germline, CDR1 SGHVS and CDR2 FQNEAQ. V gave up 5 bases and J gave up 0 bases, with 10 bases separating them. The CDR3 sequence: CASSPTAANYGYTF. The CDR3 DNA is TGTGCCAGCAGCCCTACCGCTGCTAACTATGGCTACACCTTC. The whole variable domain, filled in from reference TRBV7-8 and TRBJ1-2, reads GAGVSQSPRYKVAKRGQDVALRCDPISGHVSLFWYQQALGQGPEFLTYFQNEAQLDKSGLPSDRFFAERPEGSVSTLKIQRTQQEDSAVYLCASSPTAANYGYTFGSGTRLTVV.

CDR3 sequence reads: CASSPVPQETQYF. The CDR3 bases are TGTGCCAGCAGTCCGGTTCCTCAAGAGACCCAGTACTTC. The chain carries TRBV6-2 or TRBV6-3 and TRBJ2-5; D is undetermined. Germline loops: CDR1 MNHEY, CDR2 SVGEGT. CDR3 length: 13 amino acids. Trimming stripped 5 bases from V and 2 bases from J, with 9 bases between.

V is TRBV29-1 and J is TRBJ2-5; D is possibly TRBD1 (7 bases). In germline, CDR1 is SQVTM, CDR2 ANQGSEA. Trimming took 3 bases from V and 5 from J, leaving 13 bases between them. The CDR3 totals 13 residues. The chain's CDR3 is CSVDSQGGETQYF. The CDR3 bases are TGCAGCGTTGATTCGCAGGGGGGCGAGACCCAGTACTTC.

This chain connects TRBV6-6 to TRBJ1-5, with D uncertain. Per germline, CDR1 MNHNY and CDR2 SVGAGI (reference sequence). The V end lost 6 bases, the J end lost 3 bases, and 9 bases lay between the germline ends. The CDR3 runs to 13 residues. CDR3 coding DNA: TGTGCCAGCAGGATAGGACTCAATCAGCCCCAGCATTTT. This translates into CASRIGLNQPQHF.

The CDR3, as DNA: TGTGCCAGCAGTTCTCCCACAGGGGCAAACACTGAAGCTTTCTTT. It codes for CASSSPTGANTEAFF. V and J are TRBV12-3 or TRBV12-4 and TRBJ1-1; 7 nucleotides match TRBD1. The CDR3 is made up of 15 amino acids. The junction had 7 bases not matched to a gene; V was cut back by 4 bases and J by 2 bases.

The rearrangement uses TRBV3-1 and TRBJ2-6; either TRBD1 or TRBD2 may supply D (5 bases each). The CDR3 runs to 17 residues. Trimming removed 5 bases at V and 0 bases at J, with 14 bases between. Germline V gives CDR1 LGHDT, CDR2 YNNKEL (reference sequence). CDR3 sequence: CASSNRDGLSGANVLTF. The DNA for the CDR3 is TGTGCCAGCAGCAACCGGGACGGCCTCTCTGGGGCCAACGTCCTGACTTTC.

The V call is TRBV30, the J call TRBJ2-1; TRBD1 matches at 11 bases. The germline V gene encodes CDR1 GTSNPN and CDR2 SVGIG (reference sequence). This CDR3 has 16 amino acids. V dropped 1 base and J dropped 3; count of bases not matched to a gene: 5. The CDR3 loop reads CAWSAMDRGLYNEQFF. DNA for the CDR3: TGTGCCTGGAGTGCTATGGACAGGGGGCTCTACAATGAGCAGTTCTTC.

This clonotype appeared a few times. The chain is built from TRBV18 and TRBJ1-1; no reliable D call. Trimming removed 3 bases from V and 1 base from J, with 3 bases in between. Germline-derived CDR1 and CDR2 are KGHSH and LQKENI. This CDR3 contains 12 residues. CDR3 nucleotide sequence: TGTGCCAGCTCACCGACGAACACTGAAGCTTTCTTT. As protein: CASSPTNTEAFF. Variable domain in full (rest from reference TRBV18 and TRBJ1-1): NAGVMQNPRHLVRRRGQEARLRCSPMKGHSHVYWYRQLPEEGLKFMVYLQKENIIDESGMPKERFSAEFPKEGPSILRIQQVVRGDSAAYFCASSPTNTEAFFGQGTRLTVV.

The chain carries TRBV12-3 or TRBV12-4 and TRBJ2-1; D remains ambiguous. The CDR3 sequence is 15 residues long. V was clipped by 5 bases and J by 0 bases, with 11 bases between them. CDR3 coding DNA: TGTGCCAGCAGTCTACTGCCGAACTCCTACAATGAGCAGTTCTTC. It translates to CASSLLPNSYNEQFF.

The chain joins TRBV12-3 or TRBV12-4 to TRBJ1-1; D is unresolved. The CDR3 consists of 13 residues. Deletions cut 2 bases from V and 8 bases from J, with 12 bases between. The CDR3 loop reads CASSLLDPVEAFF. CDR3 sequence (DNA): TGTGCCAGCAGTTTATTAGACCCCGTAGAAGCTTTCTTT.

CDR3 DNA: TGTGCCAGCGGTGGGAGTGGGACTACCGAGCAGTACTTC. Translated, it gives CASGGSGTTEQYF. The chain employs TRBV9 and TRBJ2-7, with TRBD2 identical over 7 bases. CDR3 length: 13 amino acids. V gave up 7 bases and J gave up 6 bases; unmatched junction bases: 10. Per the germline V gene, CDR1 is SGDLS and CDR2 is YYNGEE.

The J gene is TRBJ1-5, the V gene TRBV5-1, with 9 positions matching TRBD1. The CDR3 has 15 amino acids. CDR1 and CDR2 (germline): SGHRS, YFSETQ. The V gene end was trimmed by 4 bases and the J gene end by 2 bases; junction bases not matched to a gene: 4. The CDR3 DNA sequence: TGCGCCAGCAGCCCGGGACAGGGAGGCAATCAGCCCCAGCATTTT. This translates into CASSPGQGGNQPQHF.

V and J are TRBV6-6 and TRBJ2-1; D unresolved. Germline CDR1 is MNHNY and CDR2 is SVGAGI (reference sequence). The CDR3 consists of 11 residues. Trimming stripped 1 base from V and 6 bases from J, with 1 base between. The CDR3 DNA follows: TGTGCCAGCAGTTACTTCAATGAGCAGTTCTTC. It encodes CASSYFNEQFF.

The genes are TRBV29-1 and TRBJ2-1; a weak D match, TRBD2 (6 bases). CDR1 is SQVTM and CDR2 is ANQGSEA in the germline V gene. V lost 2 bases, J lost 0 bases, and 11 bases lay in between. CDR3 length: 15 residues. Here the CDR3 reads CSVEWGVHSYNEQFF. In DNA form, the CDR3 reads TGCAGCGTTGAATGGGGGGTCCACTCCTACAATGAGCAGTTCTTC.